These 8 T cell receptor beta chains originate from one sample sequenced in a study of identical twins. From the 5' RACE reads, TCRdb called clonotypes with MiXCR, one entry per CDR3 protein. The repertoire includes hundreds of thousands of distinct CDR3 sequences, around 6.8% of them detected once, and about 2% sits in the top ten. These data also featured in a second study, about yellow fever vaccine responses in identical twins.

The material sequenced was memory (CD45RO+) T cells sorted from blood. These receptors were obtained from a woman aged 18-30 years in good health.

This clonotype has a handful of counts. The chain recombines TRBV5-1 with TRBJ2-5; D not resolved. Between the trimmed V and J ends, which lost 0 bases and 3 bases, there was a span of 6 bases. The CDR3 is 13 amino acids. Germline CDR1 reads SGHRS; CDR2 reads YFSETQ. The CDR3 region is CASSLVGKETQYF. For the CDR3, the DNA is TGCGCCAGCAGCTTGGTTGGGAAAGAGACCCAGTACTTC.

In this sample, this clonotype turned up a few times. The CDR3 DNA is TGTGCCAGCGGGCTAGCGGGGGCCTACGAGCAGTACTTC. This gives the protein CASGLAGAYEQYF. This chain links TRBV6-2 or TRBV6-3 with TRBJ2-7; TRBD2 agrees at 10 bases. CDR1 is MNHEY, CDR2 SVGEGT, per germline. The CDR3 consists of 13 residues. The trim removed 8 bases at V and 2 bases at J, leaving 3 bases unmatched.

This chain uses TRBV7-2 with TRBJ1-2, with a weak D call TRBD1 (6 bases). The CDR3 spans 13 residues. Germline values: CDR1 SGHTA, CDR2 FQGNSA. Trimming cost V 2 bases and J 4 bases, with 8 bases left between them. The chain's CDR3 is CASSLRDIYGYTF. DNA for the CDR3: TGTGCCAGCAGCTTACGGGACATCTATGGCTACACCTTC.

This chain joins TRBV6-1 and TRBJ2-7; TRBD1 aligns across 7 bases. Germline V gives CDR1 MNHNS, CDR2 SASEGT. The CDR3 consists of 16 residues. After removal of 5 bases from V and 0 bases from J, the junction contained 10 bases not matched to a gene. The DNA of the CDR3 is TGTGCCAGCAGTCGAACGGGTACAGGGGCCTCCTACGAGCAGTACTTC. Protein: CASSRTGTGASYEQYF.

On this clonotype itself: In this CDR3 the conserved last residue, phenylalanine or tryptophan, is missing, so a read error is likely. The DNA is left out, because the CDR3 cannot be placed on it with certainty; the CDR3 is given as TCRdb lists it. The chain joins TRBV6-2 or TRBV6-3 to TRBJ2-1; TRBD2 is the table's D call, not checked against the DNA. The germline V gene has CDR1 MNHEY and CDR2 SVGEGT. The CDR3 length is 14 residues, termini included. CDR3 protein: CASSYSGIAAGGGS.

This clonotype was seen a few times. The CDR3 DNA reads TGCAGTGCTAGTGATCCCCTAGCGGCCTCTGACGAGCAGTACTTC. Amino acid sequence: CSASDPLAASDEQYF. The chain links TRBV20-1 to TRBJ2-7, with 7 nucleotides matching TRBD2. The CDR3 extends over 15 amino acids. V shed 3 bases and J 5 bases; nucleotides not matched to a gene: 13. Germline CDR1 DFQATT, CDR2 SNEGSKA (reference sequence).

In this sample, this clonotype turned up a few times. This chain uses TRBV29-1 with TRBJ2-5; 8 nucleotides match TRBD2. With V trimmed by 7 bases and J by 2 bases, 12 bases remained unmatched. Germline CDR1 and CDR2: SQVTM and ANQGSEA. This CDR3 contains 15 residues. CDR3 bases: TGCAGCGCCCTTAGGGATAGCGGGGAACAAGAGACCCAGTACTTC. This encodes CSALRDSGEQETQYF.

This clonotype turned up a few times. This chain's CDR3 is CAIRAGADSQETQYF. DNA of the CDR3: TGTGCCATCCGGGCTGGGGCTGATTCCCAAGAGACCCAGTACTTC. This chain uses TRBV10-3 with TRBJ2-5, with D perhaps TRBD1 (5 bases). The germline V gene has CDR1 ENHRY and CDR2 SYGVKD. V was shortened by 8 bases and J by 1 base, with 17 bases between the two germline ends. This CDR3 has 15 amino acids.